The 27 T cell receptor beta chains presented below share a single source sample, sequenced in a study of cytomegalovirus exposure and HLA in healthy donors. Here immunoSEQ multiplex PCR was the method, and the copy in TCRdb shows in-frame clones only, minus some. Among over 150,000 clones listed, 75% to 90% were seen once. Sequenced material: PBMCs. Source of these receptors: a woman in her late teens or twenties in good health and CMV-seronegative.

The chain uses TRBV14 and TRBJ2-1; 7 nucleotides agree with TRBD1. This CDR3 has 20 amino acids. Germline V lookup: CDR1 SGHDN, CDR2 FVKESK. V trimming: 0 bases; J trimming: 4 bases; junction bases outside the gene matches: 18. In DNA, the CDR3 is TGTGCCAGCAGCCAAGACCGCCGTCGTAATAGACAGGGAGTGTACAATGAGCAGTTCTTC. It specifies CASSQDRRRNRQGVYNEQFF. Filled out from reference TRBV14 and TRBJ2-1, the complete variable domain reads EAGVTQFPSHSVIEKGQTVTLRCDPISGHDNLYWYRRVMGKEIKFLLHFVKESKQDESGMPNNRFLAERTGGTYSTLKVQPAELEDSGVYFCASSQDRRRNRQGVYNEQFFGPGTRLTVL.

DNA of the CDR3: TGTGCCAGCAGCTTAGGGGCCTTCGGAACATCTAACTATGGCTACACCTTC. It yields the protein CASSLGAFGTSNYGYTF. J is TRBJ1-2 and V is TRBV7-9; D unresolved. Germline V gene sequence: CDR1 SEHNR, CDR2 FQNEAQ (reference sequence). V was cut by 1 base and J by 0 bases, with 15 bases left in between. There are 17 residues in the CDR3.

This clone was seen more than once but under ten times. The rearrangement joins TRBV7-6 to TRBJ2-3, with TRBD2 matching over 7 bases. With 4 bases clipped from V and 3 bases from J, the junction kept 7 bases outside the gene matches. The CDR3 sequence is 15 residues long. Per germline, CDR1 SGHVS and CDR2 FNYEAQ. The CDR3 coding sequence is TGTGCCAGCAGCTCCCCGGGACTACAAACAGATACGCAGTATTTT. Its protein is CASSSPGLQTDTQYF.

The chain joins TRBV4-1 to TRBJ1-2, with 7 bases that match TRBD1. The V gene's germline CDR1 is MGHRA and CDR2 YSYEKL. The length of the CDR3 is 15 residues. V shed 0 bases, J shed 8 bases, and the junction held 9 bases outside the gene matches. This CDR3 is CASSQDDRAWSGYTF. DNA of the CDR3: TGCGCCAGCAGCCAAGACGACAGGGCGTGGAGCGGCTACACCTTC.

This clone was seen only a few times. The rearrangement joins TRBV25-1 to TRBJ1-2; 7 bases fit TRBD1. Looked up from germline, CDR1 is MGHDK and CDR2 is SYGVNS. The CDR3 consists of 16 residues. The V gene end was trimmed by 1 base and the J gene end by 6 bases; junction bases not matched to a gene: 11. The CDR3 nucleotides are TGTGCCAGCAGTGAATTATACCTGAGGACAGGCGATGGCTACACCTTC. It specifies CASSELYLRTGDGYTF.

V gene TRBV10-1 combines with J gene TRBJ2-3; TRBD2 matches 11 bases. The CDR3 loop spans 15 amino acids. The germline gives CDR1 WNHNN, CDR2 SYGVQD (reference sequence). J was trimmed by 6 bases and V by 6 bases; bases with no gene match: 8. The CDR3 protein is CASSPTSGKSDTQYF. The CDR3 DNA is TGCGCCAGCAGCCCGACTAGCGGGAAATCCGATACGCAGTATTTT.

The genes are TRBV5-1 and TRBJ1-2; D gene ambiguous. In germline, CDR1 is SGHRS, CDR2 YFSETQ. The CDR3 contains 14 residues. Trimming pared 0 bases from V and 8 bases from J, leaving 14 bases between. The CDR3 here is CASSLGPGDGGYTF. CDR3 in DNA: TGCGCCAGCAGCTTGGGTCCCGGGGATGGCGGCTACACCTTC.

This clone was found a few times. The chain joins TRBV6-1 to TRBJ2-2, with a tentative D call TRBD2 (6 bases). Between the trimmed V and J ends, which lost 9 bases and 3 bases, there was a span of 14 bases. Germline CDR1 MNHNS, CDR2 SASEGT. The CDR3 sequence is 14 residues long. CDR3 nucleotide sequence: TGTGCCAGGGGAGGTAACGCGGACACCGGGGAGCTGTTTTTT. Translation: CARGGNADTGELFF.

The CDR3 region has the DNA TGCGCCAGCAGCTTGGTGGCGGGGGGCAATCAGCCCCAGCATTTT. As protein: CASSLVAGGNQPQHF. V is TRBV5-1 and J is TRBJ1-5; maybe TRBD1 (5 bases). The CDR3 runs to 15 residues. Looked up from germline, CDR1 is SGHRS and CDR2 is YFSETQ. V lost 0 bases and J lost 2, with 9 bases in between.

V and J are TRBV6-1 and TRBJ2-1; TRBD2 matches at 10 bases. The CDR3 has 12 amino acids. Germline CDR1 and CDR2: MNHNS and SASEGT. V lost 6 bases and J lost 7; bases outside the gene matches: 0. CDR3 loop: CASRTSGNEQFF. The CDR3 nucleotides are TGTGCCAGCAGGACTAGCGGGAATGAGCAGTTCTTC.

V is TRBV19 and J is TRBJ1-1; D is uncertain. Trimming shortened V by 5 bases and J by 1 base, and 11 bases separated the two germline ends. The CDR3 length is 14 residues. Germline V gene sequence: CDR1 LNHDA, CDR2 SQIVND (reference sequence). The CDR3 DNA sequence: TGTGCCAGTAGTCTAGGGAGGGAGAACACTGAAGCTTTCTTT. It yields the protein CASSLGRENTEAFF.

The chain couples TRBV7-2 to TRBJ2-1; 9 bases map to TRBD2. Looked up from germline, CDR1 is SGHTA and CDR2 is FQGNSA. With V trimmed by 3 bases and J by 0 bases, 0 bases remained unmatched. The CDR3 has 15 amino acids. CDR3 in amino acids: CASSFSGSSYNEQFF. The CDR3 nucleotides are TGTGCCAGCAGCTTTAGCGGGAGCTCCTACAATGAGCAGTTCTTC.

This chain uses TRBV5-1 with TRBJ2-1; weak D call: TRBD2 (5 bases). Trimming removed 7 bases at V and 8 bases at J, with 7 bases between. The germline V gene has CDR1 SGHRS and CDR2 YFSETQ. The CDR3 consists of 10 residues. The CDR3 here is CASGADEQFF. CDR3 coding DNA: TGCGCCAGCGGAGCGGATGAGCAGTTCTTC.

Regarding this clone: The same CDR3 arises from other DNA sequences in this sample as well. The chain carries TRBV7-8 and TRBJ2-3; D is possibly TRBD2 (6 bases). The CDR3 contains 14 residues. The ends were cut back, 5 bases at V and 1 base at J, with 10 bases in the middle. CDR1 SGHVS and CDR2 FQNEAQ come from the germline V gene. CDR3 bases: TGTGCCAGCAGCCCGACGGGGGGCACAGATACGCAGTATTTT. It translates to CASSPTGGTDTQYF.

The J gene is TRBJ2-7, the V gene TRBV4-3; tentative D call: TRBD2 (6 bases). The CDR3 runs to 15 residues. Germline values: CDR1 LGHNA, CDR2 YSLEER. Between the trimmed V and J ends, which lost 1 base and 0 bases, there was a span of 10 bases. The CDR3 loop reads CASSQGAGSSYEQYF. In DNA, the CDR3 is TGCGCCAGCAGCCAAGGGGCGGGGAGCTCCTACGAGCAGTACTTC.

This sequence joins TRBV4-3 and TRBJ2-3; 7 nucleotides agree with TRBD1. Germline CDR1 reads LGHNA; CDR2 reads YSLEER. This CDR3 is built from 16 residues. With 0 bases clipped from V and 4 bases from J, the junction kept 7 bases outside the gene matches. For the CDR3, the DNA is TGCGCCAGCAGCCAAGATTATTTAGGGACAGCAGATACGCAGTATTTT. This encodes CASSQDYLGTADTQYF.

V gene TRBV11-2 combines with J gene TRBJ1-5, with 7 bases lining up with TRBD1. The CDR3 runs to 13 residues. CDR1 is SGHAT, CDR2 FQNNGV, per germline. The trim removed 5 bases at V and 6 bases at J, leaving 4 bases unmatched. For the CDR3, the DNA is TGTGCCAGCAGCCGACAGGGTTTTCAGCCCCAGCATTTT. This gives the protein CASSRQGFQPQHF.

The chain joins TRBV6-4 to TRBJ2-2; 10 positions agree with TRBD1. V shed 7 bases, J shed 4 bases, and the junction held 3 bases outside the gene matches. This CDR3 spans 14 amino acids. CDR1 and CDR2 (germline): MRHNA, SNTAGT. This chain's CDR3 is CASTGQGGTGELFF. The DNA of the CDR3 is TGTGCCAGCACTGGACAGGGGGGCACCGGGGAGCTGTTTTTT.

The gene calls are TRBV5-1 and TRBJ1-1; TRBD1 is a possible D gene (5 bases). This CDR3 is 14 amino acids long. V lost 7 bases and J lost 0, with 13 bases in between. CDR1 and CDR2 (germline): SGHRS, YFSETQ. CDR3 DNA sequence: TGCGCCAGCTCCACCGGGACTCTGAACACTGAAGCTTTCTTT. It specifies CASSTGTLNTEAFF.

The genes are TRBV29-1 and TRBJ1-5; D remains unclear. Germline CDR1 SQVTM, CDR2 ANQGSEA. The CDR3 is 11 amino acids. The V gene lost 7 bases and the J gene lost 7 bases, with 11 bases spanning the gap. The CDR3 loop is CSALRGQPQHF. CDR3 bases: TGCAGCGCCCTCAGAGGCCAGCCCCAGCATTTT.

This chain connects TRBV28 to TRBJ2-7; 10 bases line up with TRBD2. Trimming cost V 2 bases and J 2 bases; bases outside gene matches: 3. Germline CDR1 MDHEN, CDR2 SYDVKM. This CDR3 is built from 15 residues. CDR3 region: CASSLLAGVPYEQYF. The CDR3 DNA reads as TGTGCCAGCAGTTTACTAGCGGGGGTCCCCTACGAGCAGTACTTC.

The genes are TRBV5-1 and TRBJ2-3; D is possibly TRBD1 (6 bases). The CDR3 length is 15 residues. The germline V and J ends were trimmed by 0 bases and 4 bases, with 12 bases remaining between them. Germline V gene lookup returns CDR1 SGHRS and CDR2 YFSETQ. The CDR3 DNA sequence: TGCGCCAGCAGCTTGGGAGGACAGAGGGCAGATACGCAGTATTTT. It is translated as CASSLGGQRADTQYF. The full variable domain, in which reference TRBV5-1 and TRBJ2-3 provide the parts outside the CDR3, is KAGVTQTPRYLIKTRGQQVTLSCSPISGHRSVSWYQQTPGQGLQFLFEYFSETQRNKGNFPGRFSGRQFSNSRSEMNVSTLELGDSALYLCASSLGGQRADTQYFGPGTRLTVL.

The V and J genes are TRBV5-1 and TRBJ1-1; D is unresolved. The CDR3 has 16 residues. CDR1 and CDR2 (germline): SGHRS, YFSETQ. Trimming removed 4 bases from V and 1 base from J, with 17 bases in between. CDR3 amino acids: CASSGPLDTTNTEAFF. Here the CDR3 DNA reads TGCGCCAGCAGCGGTCCCCTCGATACTACGAACACTGAAGCTTTCTTT.

This chain uses TRBV9 with TRBJ2-5, with 8 bases fitting TRBD2. The CDR3 totals 14 residues. J gave up 7 bases and V 0 bases, and 5 bases lay outside the gene matches. Germline CDR1 and CDR2: SGDLS and YYNGEE. CDR3 residues: CASSVGREERTQYF. For the CDR3, the DNA is TGTGCCAGCAGCGTAGGGCGGGAGGAGAGGACCCAGTACTTC.

V is TRBV7-9 and J is TRBJ1-1, with TRBD1 as a possible D gene (5 bases). The germline V gene has CDR1 SEHNR and CDR2 FQNEAQ (reference sequence). The CDR3 covers 15 residues. V dropped 7 bases and J dropped 0 bases, with 15 bases sitting between them. CDR3 region: CASTEEGLLNTEAFF. CDR3 DNA: TGTGCCAGCACCGAGGAGGGGCTCTTGAACACTGAAGCTTTCTTT.

The gene calls are TRBV27 and TRBJ2-7; D is possibly TRBD2 (6 bases). V lost 2 bases and J lost 2, with 10 bases in between. Germline V gives CDR1 MNHEY, CDR2 SMNVEV (reference sequence). The CDR3 covers 14 residues. The CDR3 region has the DNA TGTGCCAGCAGTTTAGCGGGACGGACCTACGAGCAGTACTTC. Protein product: CASSLAGRTYEQYF.

V usage is TRBV6-5 and J usage is TRBJ2-2; TRBD2 matches 8 bases. The CDR3 has 15 amino acids. V gave up 7 bases and J gave up 6 bases; unmatched junction bases: 10. Germline CDR1 reads MNHEY; CDR2 reads SVGAGI. The CDR3 sequence is CASTLKAGESGELFF. The CDR3 nucleotides read TGTGCCAGCACCCTTAAAGCGGGAGAATCCGGGGAGCTGTTTTTT.